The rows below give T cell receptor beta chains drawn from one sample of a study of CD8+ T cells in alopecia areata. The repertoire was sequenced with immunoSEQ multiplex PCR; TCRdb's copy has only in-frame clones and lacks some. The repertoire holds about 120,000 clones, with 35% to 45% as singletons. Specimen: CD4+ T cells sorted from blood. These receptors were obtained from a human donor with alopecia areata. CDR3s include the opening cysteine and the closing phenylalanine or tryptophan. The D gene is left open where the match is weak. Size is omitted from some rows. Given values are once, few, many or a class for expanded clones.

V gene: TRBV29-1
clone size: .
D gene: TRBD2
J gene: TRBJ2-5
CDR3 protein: CSVEGGETQYF
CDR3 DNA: TGCAGCGTTGAGGGGGGGGAGACCCAGTACTTC

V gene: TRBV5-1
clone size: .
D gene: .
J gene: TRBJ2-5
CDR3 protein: CASSTGNVRETQYF
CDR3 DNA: TGCGCCAGCAGCACGGGTAACGTCCGGGAGACCCAGTACTTC

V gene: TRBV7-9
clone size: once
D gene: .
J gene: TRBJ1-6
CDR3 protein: CASSLVQGASTLHF
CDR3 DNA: TGTGCCAGCAGCCTTGTTCAAGGGGCCTCAACCCTCCACTTT

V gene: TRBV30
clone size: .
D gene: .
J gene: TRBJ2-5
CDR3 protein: CAWSGAAQETQYF
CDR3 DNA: TGTGCCTGGAGTGGGGCAGCCCAAGAGACCCAGTACTTC

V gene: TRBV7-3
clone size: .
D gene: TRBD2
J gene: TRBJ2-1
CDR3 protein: CASSEASGSYNEQFF
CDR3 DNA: TGTGCCAGCAGCGAGGCTAGCGGCTCCTACAATGAGCAGTTCTTC

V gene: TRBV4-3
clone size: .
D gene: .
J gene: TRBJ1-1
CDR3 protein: CASSQGFANTEAFF
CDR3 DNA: TGCGCCAGCAGCCAAGGTTTCGCGAACACTGAAGCTTTCTTT

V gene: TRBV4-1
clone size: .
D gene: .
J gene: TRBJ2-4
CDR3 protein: CASSLTIQNIQYF
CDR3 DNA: TGCGCCAGCAGCCTCACTATTCAAAACATTCAGTACTTC

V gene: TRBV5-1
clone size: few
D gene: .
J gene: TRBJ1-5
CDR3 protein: CASSLEGKQPQHF
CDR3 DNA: TGCGCCAGCAGCTTGGAGGGTAAACAGCCCCAGCATTTT

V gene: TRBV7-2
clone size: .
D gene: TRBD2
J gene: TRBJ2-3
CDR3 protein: CASSTTSGADTQYF
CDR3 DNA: TGTGCCAGCAGCACCACTAGCGGGGCAGATACGCAGTATTTT

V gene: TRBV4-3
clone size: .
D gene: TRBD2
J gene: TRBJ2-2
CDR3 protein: CASSQDSRGSTGELFF
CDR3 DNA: TGCGCCAGCAGCCAAGATAGTCGCGGGAGCACCGGGGAGCTGTTTTTT

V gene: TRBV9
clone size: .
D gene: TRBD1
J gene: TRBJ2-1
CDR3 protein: CASSPGGSSYNEQFF
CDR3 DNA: TGTGCCAGCAGCCCAGGGGGTAGCTCCTACAATGAGCAGTTCTTC

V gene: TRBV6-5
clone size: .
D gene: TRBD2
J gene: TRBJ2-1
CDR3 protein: CASSYSRGLAGRQFF
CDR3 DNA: TGTGCCAGCAGTTACTCGAGGGGACTAGCGGGAAGGCAGTTCTTC

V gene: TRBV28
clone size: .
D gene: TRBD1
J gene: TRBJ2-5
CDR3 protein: CASSPPGQEKTQYF
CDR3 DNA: TGTGCCAGCAGTCCCCCCGGACAGGAAAAGACCCAGTACTTC

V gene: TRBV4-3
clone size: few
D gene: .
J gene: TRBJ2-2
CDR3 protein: CASSQDWRSLTGELFF
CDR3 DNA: TGCGCCAGCAGCCAAGATTGGAGGTCCCTCACCGGGGAGCTGTTTTTT

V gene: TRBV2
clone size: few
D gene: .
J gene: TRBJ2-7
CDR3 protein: CASSLVINYEQYF
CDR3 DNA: TGTGCCAGCAGTTTGGTTATAAACTACGAGCAGTACTTC

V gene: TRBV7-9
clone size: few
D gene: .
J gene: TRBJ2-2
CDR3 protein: CASIRGAGTNTGELFF
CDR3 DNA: TGTGCCAGCATCAGGGGGGCAGGAACGAACACCGGGGAGCTGTTTTTT